These T cell receptor beta chains were read from a single sample in a study of blood T cells in healthy people across ages. One entry per CDR3 protein, called by TCRdb with MiXCR from the 5' RACE reads. The profile covers roughly 1,800,000 distinct CDR3 sequences, with around half appearing a single time and 2.1% taken by the ten largest. The sequencing sample was made of blood. The receptors derive from a woman in her thirties or forties in good health. Each CDR3 is given with its conserved first and last residue. Each record gives: J gene, V gene, D gene, clone size, CDR3 DNA, CDR3 protein. The D gene is left open where the match is weak. Clone size is shown for a subset of rows, as once, few, many or a class of expanded clone.

J: TRBJ2-3
V: TRBV28
D: TRBD1
size: few
DNA: TGTGCCAGCAGTTCCTACGGACAGGGGGGAGATACGCAGTATTTT
CDR3: CASSSYGQGGDTQYF

J: TRBJ2-7
V: TRBV6-2/TRBV6-3
D: -
size: -
DNA: TGTGCCAGCAGTTACGCAGCACCGACGGGAGAGCAGTACTTC
CDR3: CASSYAAPTGEQYF

J: TRBJ2-1
V: TRBV11-2
D: -
size: once
DNA: TGTGCCAGCAGCTCCCGTTACAAACCGTACAATGAGCAGTTCTTC
CDR3: CASSSRYKPYNEQFF

J: TRBJ2-3
V: TRBV20-1
D: -
size: -
DNA: TGCAGTGCTAGAGGTCGGACAGTAATCACAGATACGCAGTATTTT
CDR3: CSARGRTVITDTQYF

J: TRBJ2-5
V: TRBV19
D: -
size: -
DNA: TGTGCCAGTAGTATAGATGCATCGGGGGTTGGGGAGACCCAGTACTTC
CDR3: CASSIDASGVGETQYF

J: TRBJ2-7
V: TRBV4-1
D: TRBD2
size: -
DNA: TGCGCCAGCAGCCAAAGCGGGACTGTGTACGAGCAGTACTTC
CDR3: CASSQSGTVYEQYF

J: TRBJ1-2
V: TRBV24-1
D: -
size: -
DNA: TGTGCCACCAGTGATTTTTCCAGGGTCGAAGGCTACACCTTC
CDR3: CATSDFSRVEGYTF

J: TRBJ2-3
V: TRBV4-3
D: -
size: -
DNA: TGCGCCAGCAGCCAAGATATAGGGTCGGATACGCAGTATTTT
CDR3: CASSQDIGSDTQYF

J: TRBJ2-5
V: TRBV12-3/TRBV12-4
D: -
size: -
DNA: TGTGCCAGCAGCCATGTACGGGGCCAAGAGACCCAGTACTTC
CDR3: CASSHVRGQETQYF

J: TRBJ1-5
V: TRBV20-1
D: -
size: few
DNA: TGCAGTGCCCTGCTAGGGCGCGGGGCCGGGAGCAATCAGCCCCAGCATTTT
CDR3: CSALLGRGAGSNQPQHF

J: TRBJ2-5
V: TRBV3-1
D: -
size: -
DNA: TGTGCCAGCAGCTCTGAGGGAGCATATCGAGAGACCCAGTACTTC
CDR3: CASSSEGAYRETQYF

J: TRBJ2-3
V: TRBV6-6
D: -
size: -
DNA: TGTGCCAGCAGCCCCAACACTGGCGGAAGCACAGATACGCAGTATTTT
CDR3: CASSPNTGGSTDTQYF

J: TRBJ2-7
V: TRBV27
D: -
size: -
DNA: TGTGCCAGCAGTTTAATCGGGTCCTACAATGAGCAGTACTTC
CDR3: CASSLIGSYNEQYF

J: TRBJ2-3
V: TRBV9
D: -
size: few
DNA: TGTGCCAGCAGCCCCGACCTACCAGATACGCAGTATTTT
CDR3: CASSPDLPDTQYF

J: TRBJ1-1
V: TRBV7-2
D: -
size: few
DNA: TGTGCCAGCAGCTTAGTGTCCCGCCAGATTATGAACACTGAAGCTTTCTTT
CDR3: CASSLVSRQIMNTEAFF

J: TRBJ2-5
V: TRBV7-9
D: TRBD2
size: -
DNA: TGTGCCAGCAGCCCCTATCCGAGCGGGGAGAACCAAGAGACCCAGTACTTC
CDR3: CASSPYPSGENQETQYF

J: TRBJ2-7
V: TRBV4-1
D: TRBD1
size: once
DNA: TGCGCCAGCAGCCCCGACAGGGTATTGCCTGGTGAGCAGTACTTC
CDR3: CASSPDRVLPGEQYF

J: TRBJ2-1
V: TRBV18
D: TRBD1
size: -
DNA: TGTGCCAGCTCACCGCGCACAGGGGAAGCGTTCTTC
CDR3: CASSPRTGEAFF

J: TRBJ2-5
V: TRBV7-3
D: -
size: -
DNA: TGTGCCAGCAGCTCCTCAAACAATGAGCAGTACTTC
CDR3: CASSSSNNEQYF

J: TRBJ2-1
V: TRBV5-1
D: TRBD2
size: -
DNA: TGCGCCAGCAGCATTCTAGCGGGGGCAAGCTCCTACAATGAGCAGTTCTTC
CDR3: CASSILAGASSYNEQFF

J: TRBJ2-3
V: TRBV9
D: -
size: -
DNA: TGTGCCAGCAGCGTAGGGCCGGAAGTACGAAAGGATACGCAGTATTTT
CDR3: CASSVGPEVRKDTQYF

J: TRBJ1-5
V: TRBV6-6
D: TRBD1
size: once
DNA: TGTGCCAGCAGTTACCAGGGGGTGAGCAATCAGCCCCAGCATTTT
CDR3: CASSYQGVSNQPQHF

J: TRBJ2-5
V: TRBV29-1
D: TRBD1
size: few
DNA: TGCAGCGTGCTCACAGGGGATTATGGGACCCAGTACTTC
CDR3: CSVLTGDYGTQYF

J: TRBJ2-5
V: TRBV9
D: TRBD1
size: -
DNA: TGTGCCAGCAGCGTCAGGGGGACGGGAGAGACCCAGTACTTC
CDR3: CASSVRGTGETQYF

J: TRBJ2-7
V: TRBV7-2
D: -
size: -
DNA: TGTGCCAGCAGCTTAAGTCCCGGGCGCGAGCAGTACTTC
CDR3: CASSLSPGREQYF

J: TRBJ2-6
V: TRBV14
D: -
size: -
DNA: TGTGCCAGCCGACAGGCCGTGACTTTGGGGTCTGGGGCCAACGTCCTGACTTTC
CDR3: CASRQAVTLGSGANVLTF

J: TRBJ2-1
V: TRBV5-5
D: -
size: -
DNA: TGTGCCAGCAGCACGCGGGGGCCACTAAGCTATGAGCAGTTCTTC
CDR3: CASSTRGPLSYEQFF

J: TRBJ2-7
V: TRBV12-3/TRBV12-4
D: -
size: few
DNA: TGTGCCAGCAGTCCCAACTCCCGGGCCCAGTACTTC
CDR3: CASSPNSRAQYF

J: TRBJ2-1
V: TRBV7-9
D: TRBD1
size: -
DNA: TGTGCCAGCAGCGCGGGACAGGGGGCGGATGAGCAGTTCTTC
CDR3: CASSAGQGADEQFF

J: TRBJ2-7
V: TRBV6-2/TRBV6-3
D: -
size: few
DNA: TGTGCCAGCAGACCTCTCCGGGACACCTACTACGAGCAGTACTTC
CDR3: CASRPLRDTYYEQYF

J: TRBJ2-3
V: TRBV20-1
D: -
size: -
DNA: TGCAGTGCCGTGTATAAGGGACATTACACAGATACGCGGTATTTT
CDR3: CSAVYKGHYTDTRYF

J: TRBJ2-1
V: TRBV28
D: -
size: -
DNA: TGTGCCAGCAGTTGGGGGGCGCGAAATGAGCAGTTCTTC
CDR3: CASSWGARNEQFF

J: TRBJ2-1
V: TRBV4-3
D: -
size: few
DNA: TGCGCCAGCAGCCCTCCAAACAGGCTCGATGAGCAGTTCTTC
CDR3: CASSPPNRLDEQFF

J: TRBJ1-2
V: TRBV6-4
D: TRBD1
size: many
DNA: TGTGCCAGCAGTGATCCGGGGACAGGGGGCGGCTACACCTTC
CDR3: CASSDPGTGGGYTF

J: TRBJ2-4
V: TRBV28
D: TRBD2
size: -
DNA: TGTGCCAGCAGGGAGACCGGGACTAGAAACATTCAGTACTTC
CDR3: CASRETGTRNIQYF

J: TRBJ2-3
V: TRBV10-3
D: -
size: few
DNA: TGTGCCATCAGTCCACAGCCTACCGGCACAGATACGCAGTATTTT
CDR3: CAISPQPTGTDTQYF

J: TRBJ2-5
V: TRBV29-1
D: -
size: few
DNA: TGCAGCGTCCCAACAGGGCAGGGGACCCAGTACTTC
CDR3: CSVPTGQGTQYF

J: TRBJ2-3
V: TRBV28
D: -
size: few
DNA: TGTGCCAGCAGATCGGGCCGAGGGATCCCACAATTCACAGATACGCAGTATTTT
CDR3: CASRSGRGIPQFTDTQYF

J: TRBJ1-2
V: TRBV6-1
D: TRBD1
size: -
DNA: TGTGCCAGCAGCGAAATGGACAGGGGTGGCTACACCTTC
CDR3: CASSEMDRGGYTF

J: TRBJ2-1
V: TRBV9
D: -
size: -
DNA: TGTGCCAGCAGCGTAGATACCTCCTACAATGAGCAGTTCTTC
CDR3: CASSVDTSYNEQFF

J: TRBJ2-7
V: TRBV7-2
D: -
size: -
DNA: TGTGCCAGCAGTATTATGGCGGGTCCCGACTACGAGCAGTACTTC
CDR3: CASSIMAGPDYEQYF

J: TRBJ2-3
V: TRBV4-3
D: TRBD1
size: -
DNA: TGCGCCAGCAGCCAGGGGCACAGGGGAAGTACAGATACGCAGTATTTT
CDR3: CASSQGHRGSTDTQYF

J: TRBJ2-3
V: TRBV28
D: -
size: -
DNA: TGTGCCAGCAGTCCATTAACTGAGAGAGAGCCAGATACGCAGTATTTT
CDR3: CASSPLTEREPDTQYF

J: TRBJ2-5
V: TRBV29-1
D: -
size: few
DNA: TGCAGCGTTGCTAGGGGCGAAGAGACCCAGTACTTC
CDR3: CSVARGEETQYF

J: TRBJ1-4
V: TRBV6-2/TRBV6-3
D: TRBD1
size: -
DNA: TGTGCCAGCAGTTATGCCGACAGGGCTAATGAAAAACTGTTTTTT
CDR3: CASSYADRANEKLFF

J: TRBJ2-3
V: TRBV7-9
D: -
size: -
DNA: TGTGCCAGCAGCTCCTCTGGGGACCTGCGGGTAGATACGCAGTATTTT
CDR3: CASSSSGDLRVDTQYF

J: TRBJ2-5
V: TRBV3-1
D: TRBD2
size: -
DNA: TGTGCCAGCAGCCAAGAGGGACTAGCGTTACAAGAGACCCAGTACTTC
CDR3: CASSQEGLALQETQYF

J: TRBJ1-1
V: TRBV14
D: -
size: -
DNA: TGTGCCAGCAGCCCTACAGGGAGGGCGGATTTACAAGCTTTCTTT
CDR3: CASSPTGRADLQAFF

J: TRBJ2-5
V: TRBV6-5
D: -
size: -
DNA: TGTGCCAGCAGTTACGGGACACAGGTCGGGTGGCAAGAGACCCAGTACTTC
CDR3: CASSYGTQVGWQETQYF

J: TRBJ2-1
V: TRBV6-5
D: -
size: few
DNA: TGTGCCAGCAGTTACCTTCGGACTGTTTCTTACAATGAGCAGTTCTTC
CDR3: CASSYLRTVSYNEQFF

J: TRBJ1-2
V: TRBV5-5
D: -
size: few
DNA: TGTGCCAGCAGCTTGGTTCAGGAGCTCTATGGCTACACCTTC
CDR3: CASSLVQELYGYTF

J: TRBJ2-3
V: TRBV28
D: -
size: few
DNA: TGTGCCAGCAGCATCAGAGGATACGGGGGACCGGTAAGGTCAGATACGCAGTATTTT
CDR3: CASSIRGYGGPVRSDTQYF

J: TRBJ2-6
V: TRBV6-2/TRBV6-3
D: TRBD2
size: few
DNA: TGTGCCAGCAGTAGACTAGCGTCCTCTGGGGCCAACGTCCTGACTTTC
CDR3: CASSRLASSGANVLTF

J: TRBJ2-3
V: TRBV20-1
D: TRBD2
size: -
DNA: TGCAGTGCTCGGGGACTAGCGGGGGGGAAAGATACGCAGTATTTT
CDR3: CSARGLAGGKDTQYF

J: TRBJ1-1
V: TRBV12-3/TRBV12-4
D: -
size: few
DNA: TGTGCCAGCAGTTTAAAGGGAGGGACCACTGAAGCTTTCTTT
CDR3: CASSLKGGTTEAFF